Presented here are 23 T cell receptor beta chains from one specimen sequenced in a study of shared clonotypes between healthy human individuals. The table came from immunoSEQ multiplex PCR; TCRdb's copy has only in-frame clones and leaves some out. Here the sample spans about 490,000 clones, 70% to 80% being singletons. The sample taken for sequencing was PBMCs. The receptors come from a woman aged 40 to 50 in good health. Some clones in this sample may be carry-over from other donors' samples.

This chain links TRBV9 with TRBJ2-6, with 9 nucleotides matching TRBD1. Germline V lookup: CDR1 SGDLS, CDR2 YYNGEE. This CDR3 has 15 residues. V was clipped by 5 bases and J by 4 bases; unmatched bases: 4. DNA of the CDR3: TGTGCCAGCAGGGGGACAGGGACAGGGGCCAACGTCCTGACTTTC. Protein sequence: CASRGTGTGANVLTF. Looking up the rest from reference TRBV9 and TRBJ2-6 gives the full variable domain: DSGVTQTPKHLITATGQRVTLRCSPRSGDLSVYWYQQSLDQGLQFLIQYYNGEERAKGNILERFSAQQFPDLHSELNLSSLELGDSALYFCASRGTGTGANVLTFGAGSRLTVL.

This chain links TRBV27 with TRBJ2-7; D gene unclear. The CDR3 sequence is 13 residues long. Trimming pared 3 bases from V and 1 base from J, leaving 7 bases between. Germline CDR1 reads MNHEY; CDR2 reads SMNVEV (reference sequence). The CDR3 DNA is TGTGCCAGCAGTTTTTCTCTATCCTACGAGCAGTACTTC. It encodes CASSFSLSYEQYF.

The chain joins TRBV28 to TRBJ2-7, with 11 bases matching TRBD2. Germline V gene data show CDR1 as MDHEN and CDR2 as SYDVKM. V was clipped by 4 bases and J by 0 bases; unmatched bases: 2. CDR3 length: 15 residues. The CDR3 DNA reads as TGTGCCAGCAGTTCCCTAGCGGGGGGCTCCTACGAGCAGTACTTC. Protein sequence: CASSSLAGGSYEQYF.

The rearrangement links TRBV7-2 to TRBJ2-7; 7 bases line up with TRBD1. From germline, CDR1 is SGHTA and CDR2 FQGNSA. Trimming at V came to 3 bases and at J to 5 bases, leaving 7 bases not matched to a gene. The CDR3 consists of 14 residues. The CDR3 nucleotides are TGTGCCAGCAGCTTCCGGCAGGGGGTCCACGAGCAGTACTTC. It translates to CASSFRQGVHEQYF.

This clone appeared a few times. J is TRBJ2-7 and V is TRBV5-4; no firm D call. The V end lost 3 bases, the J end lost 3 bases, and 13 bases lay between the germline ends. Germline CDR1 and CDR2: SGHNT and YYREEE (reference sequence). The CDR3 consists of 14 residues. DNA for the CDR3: TGTGCCAGCAGCTCGACCAACAGCTTCTACGAGCAGTACTTC. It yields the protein CASSSTNSFYEQYF.

DNA for the CDR3: TGTGCCAGCAGCTTAACGGGAGCTTCCACAGATACGCAGTATTTT. Translated, it gives CASSLTGASTDTQYF. The rearrangement uses TRBV7-9 and TRBJ2-3, with D perhaps matching TRBD2 (6 bases). Germline CDR1 SEHNR, CDR2 FQNEAQ (reference sequence). The CDR3 has 15 residues. V shed 2 bases and J shed 2 bases, with 11 bases lying between them.

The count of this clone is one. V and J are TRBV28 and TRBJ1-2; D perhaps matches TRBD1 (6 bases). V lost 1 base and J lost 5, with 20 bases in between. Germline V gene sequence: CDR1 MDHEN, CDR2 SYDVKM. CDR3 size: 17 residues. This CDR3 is CASSLYGTTRGAYGYTF. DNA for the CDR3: TGTGCCAGCAGTTTATACGGGACTACAAGGGGGGCTTATGGCTACACCTTC.

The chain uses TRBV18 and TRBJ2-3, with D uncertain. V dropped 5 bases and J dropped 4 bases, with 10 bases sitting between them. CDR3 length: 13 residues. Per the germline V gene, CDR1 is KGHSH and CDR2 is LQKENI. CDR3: CASSAGEADTQYF. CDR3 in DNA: TGTGCCAGCTCAGCCGGAGAGGCAGATACGCAGTATTTT.

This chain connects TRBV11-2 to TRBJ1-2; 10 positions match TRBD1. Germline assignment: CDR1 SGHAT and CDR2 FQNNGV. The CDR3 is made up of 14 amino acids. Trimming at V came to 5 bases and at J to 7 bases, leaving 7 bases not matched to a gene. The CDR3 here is CASSPTGQGGGYTF. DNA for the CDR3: TGTGCCAGCAGCCCCACCGGACAGGGGGGTGGCTACACCTTC.

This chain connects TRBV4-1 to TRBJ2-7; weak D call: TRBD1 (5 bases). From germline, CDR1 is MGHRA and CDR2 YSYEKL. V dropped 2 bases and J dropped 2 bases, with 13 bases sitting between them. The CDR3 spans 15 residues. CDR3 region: CASSQTLLGAYEQYF. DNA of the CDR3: TGCGCCAGCAGCCAAACCTTGCTAGGGGCCTACGAGCAGTACTTC.

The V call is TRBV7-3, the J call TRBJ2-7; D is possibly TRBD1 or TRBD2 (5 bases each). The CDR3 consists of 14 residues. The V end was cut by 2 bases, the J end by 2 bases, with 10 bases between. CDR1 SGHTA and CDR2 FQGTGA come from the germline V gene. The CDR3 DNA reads TGTGCCAGCAGCTTAGGGGGACCCCCCTACGAGCAGTACTTC. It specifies CASSLGGPPYEQYF.

This chain's CDR3 is CATSRDRWGAYEQYF. The CDR3 nucleotides are TGTGCCACCAGCAGAGATAGGTGGGGGGCATACGAGCAGTACTTC. The chain carries TRBV15 and TRBJ2-5; D might be TRBD1 or TRBD2, each matching 6 bases. The last part of the DNA fits TRBJ2-7 better; the J call may be wrong. Germline V lookup: CDR1 LNHNV, CDR2 YYDKDF (reference sequence). There are 15 residues in the CDR3.

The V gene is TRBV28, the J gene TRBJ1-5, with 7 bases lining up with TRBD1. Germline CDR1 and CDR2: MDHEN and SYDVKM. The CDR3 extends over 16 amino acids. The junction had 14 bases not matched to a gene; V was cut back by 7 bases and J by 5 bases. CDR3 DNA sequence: TGTGCCAGCACCCCACGTGGGCAGGGGGACTATCAGCCCCAGCATTTT. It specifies CASTPRGQGDYQPQHF.

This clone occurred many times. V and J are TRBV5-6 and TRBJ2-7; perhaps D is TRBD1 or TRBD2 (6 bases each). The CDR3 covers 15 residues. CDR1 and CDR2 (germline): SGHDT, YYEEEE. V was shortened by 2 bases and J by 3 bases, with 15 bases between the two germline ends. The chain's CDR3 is CASSFLRGGIYEQYF. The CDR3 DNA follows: TGTGCCAGCAGCTTCCTTAGAGGGGGGATCTACGAGCAGTACTTC.

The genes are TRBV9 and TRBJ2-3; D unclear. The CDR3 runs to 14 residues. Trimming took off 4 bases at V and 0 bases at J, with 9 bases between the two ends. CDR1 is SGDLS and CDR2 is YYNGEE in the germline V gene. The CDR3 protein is CASSPRASTDTQYF. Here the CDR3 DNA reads TGTGCCAGCAGCCCCCGGGCGAGCACAGATACGCAGTATTTT.

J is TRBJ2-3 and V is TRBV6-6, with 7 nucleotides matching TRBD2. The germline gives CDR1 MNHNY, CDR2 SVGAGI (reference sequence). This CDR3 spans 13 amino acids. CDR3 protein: CAGGEAGTDTQYF. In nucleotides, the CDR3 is TGTGCTGGGGGGGAGGCGGGCACAGATACGCAGTATTTT.

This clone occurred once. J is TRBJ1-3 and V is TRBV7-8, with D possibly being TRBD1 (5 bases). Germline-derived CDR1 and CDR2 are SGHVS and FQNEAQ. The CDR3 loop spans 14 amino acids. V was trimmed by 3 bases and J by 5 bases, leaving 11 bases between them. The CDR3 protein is CASSLGPPRNTIYF. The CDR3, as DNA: TGTGCCAGCAGCTTGGGGCCACCTAGAAACACCATATATTTT.

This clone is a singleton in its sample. DNA for the CDR3: TGTGCCAGCAGCTTAGTTTCCCGTGGTCACGAGCAGTACTTC. It translates to CASSLVSRGHEQYF. The chain is built from TRBV7-3 and TRBJ2-7; D gene uncertain. Trimming took 2 bases from V and 5 from J, leaving 13 bases between them. This CDR3 is built from 14 residues. CDR1 SGHTA and CDR2 FQGTGA come from the germline V gene.

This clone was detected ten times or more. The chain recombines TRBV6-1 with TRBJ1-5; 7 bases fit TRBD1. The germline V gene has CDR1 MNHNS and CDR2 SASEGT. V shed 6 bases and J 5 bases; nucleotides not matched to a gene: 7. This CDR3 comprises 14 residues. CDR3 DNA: TGTGCCAGCAGGAGCACAGGGGCCCATCAGCCCCAGCATTTT. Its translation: CASRSTGAHQPQHF.

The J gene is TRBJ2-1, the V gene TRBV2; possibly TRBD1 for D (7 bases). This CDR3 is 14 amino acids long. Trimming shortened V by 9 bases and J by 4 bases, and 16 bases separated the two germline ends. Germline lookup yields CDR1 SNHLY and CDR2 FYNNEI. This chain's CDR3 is CARGAGQRYNEQFF. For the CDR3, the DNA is TGTGCCAGAGGTGCGGGACAGAGGTACAATGAGCAGTTCTTC.

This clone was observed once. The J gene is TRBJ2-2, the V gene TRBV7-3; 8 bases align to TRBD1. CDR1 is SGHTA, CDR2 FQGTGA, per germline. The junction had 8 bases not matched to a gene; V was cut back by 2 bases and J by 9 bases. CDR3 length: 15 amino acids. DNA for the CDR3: TGTGCCAGCAGCTTAGTCCAGGGGGCGACCAGGGAGCTGTTTTTT. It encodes CASSLVQGATRELFF.

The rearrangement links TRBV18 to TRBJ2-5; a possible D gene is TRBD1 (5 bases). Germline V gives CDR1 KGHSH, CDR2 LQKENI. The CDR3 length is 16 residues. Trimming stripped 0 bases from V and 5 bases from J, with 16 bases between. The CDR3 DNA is TGTGCCAGCTCACCACCAGCCATAAGGGGATGGGAGACCCAGTACTTC. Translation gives CASSPPAIRGWETQYF.

The CDR3 loop is CASSYRQQETQYF. The DNA of the CDR3 is TGTGCCAGCAGCTACCGACAGCAAGAGACCCAGTACTTC. The gene calls are TRBV7-9 and TRBJ2-5; D is perhaps TRBD1 (5 bases). The CDR3 covers 13 residues. V lost 4 bases to trimming and J lost 2 bases, with 8 bases between them. Germline CDR1 is SEHNR and CDR2 is FQNEAQ (reference sequence).